A selection of T cell receptor beta chains follows, all from one sample in a study of response to subunit inactivated influenza vaccine. From the RT-PCR reads, TCRdb called clonotypes with MiXCR, one entry per CDR3 protein. The sample holds 550,000 to 800,000 distinct CDR3 sequences, 15% to 18% seen once. The sequencing used PBMCs from blood, collected roughly 13 days after vaccination. All receptors derive from a man aged 45-65 years who received an inactivated influenza vaccine. Each CDR3 is given with its conserved first and last residue. The D gene is left open where the match is weak. Clone size, where shown, is once, few, many, or a class for clones that have expanded.

j_call,d_call,clone_size,v_call,cdr3_aa,cdr3_nt
TRBJ2-1,.,.,TRBV5-1,CASSYLGRNEQFF,TGCGCCAGCAGCTACCTCGGCAGAAATGAGCAGTTCTTC
TRBJ1-2,TRBD1,.,TRBV6-5,CASSTDRGPNYGYTF,TGTGCCAGCAGTACTGACAGGGGGCCCAACTATGGCTACACCTTC
TRBJ2-7,.,few,TRBV12-3/TRBV12-4,CASSLGFKIRTDYEQYF,TGTGCCAGCAGTTTAGGTTTCAAGATCAGGACCGATTACGAGCAGTACTTC
TRBJ2-7,.,.,TRBV28,CASSLGYEGILTYEQYF,TGTGCCAGCAGTTTAGGGTATGAGGGCATCTTGACCTACGAGCAGTACTTC
TRBJ1-2,TRBD1,.,TRBV7-9,CASSLGQRPLNYGYTF,TGTGCCAGCAGCTTGGGACAGCGACCCCTTAACTATGGCTACACCTTC
TRBJ2-4,.,.,TRBV11-2,CASSFPLTLAKNIQYF,TGTGCCAGCAGCTTCCCCTTGACCCTGGCCAAAAACATTCAGTACTTC
TRBJ2-5,.,few,TRBV20-1,CSARVWLVQETQYF,TGCAGTGCTAGAGTTTGGCTAGTTCAAGAGACCCAGTACTTC
TRBJ1-1,.,few,TRBV7-9,CASSLDPQNTEAFF,TGTGCCAGCAGCTTAGATCCTCAGAACACTGAAGCTTTCTTT
TRBJ1-2,.,few,TRBV7-9,CASSSSFYGYTF,TGTGCCAGCAGCTCTAGTTTCTATGGCTACACCTTC
TRBJ2-7,.,.,TRBV7-2,CASSLDQGFSYEQYF,TGTGCCAGCAGCTTAGACCAGGGATTCTCCTACGAGCAGTACTTC
TRBJ2-1,TRBD1,.,TRBV7-2,CASSLVPLTGGYNEQFF,TGTGCCAGCAGCTTAGTCCCTCTTACAGGGGGATACAATGAGCAGTTCTTC
TRBJ2-1,.,.,TRBV9,CASSVGNTNNEQFF,TGTGCCAGCAGCGTAGGTAACACAAACAATGAGCAGTTCTTC
TRBJ2-7,TRBD2,few,TRBV3-1,CASSHSGSEQYF,TGTGCCAGCAGCCACAGCGGGAGCGAGCAGTACTTC
TRBJ2-7,.,.,TRBV20-1,CSAREIDEQYF,TGCAGTGCTAGAGAGATCGACGAGCAGTACTTC
TRBJ2-7,TRBD1,many,TRBV20-1,CSAPGQGIYEQYF,TGCAGTGCCCCGGGACAGGGGATATACGAGCAGTACTTC
TRBJ2-3,.,.,TRBV7-2,CASSSRTTDTQYF,TGTGCCAGCAGCTCCCGGACCACAGATACGCAGTATTTT
TRBJ1-6,.,.,TRBV5-1,CASSFAGSTDSPLHF,TGCGCCAGCAGCTTTGCCGGGAGCACGGATTCACCCCTCCACTTT
TRBJ2-3,.,few,TRBV7-2,CASSTSVADTQYF,TGTGCCAGCAGCACCTCAGTAGCAGATACGCAGTATTTT
TRBJ2-4,TRBD2,many,TRBV29-1,CSVYLSSGSQYF,TGCAGCGTTTATCTGTCCAGCGGGAGTCAGTACTTC
TRBJ2-1,TRBD2,few,TRBV7-3,CASSPTGGEPQGNEQFF,TGTGCCAGCAGCCCAACGGGGGGGGAACCCCAAGGGAATGAGCAGTTCTTC
TRBJ2-5,.,few,TRBV7-2,CASRWDPGETQYF,TGTGCCAGCAGATGGGACCCAGGAGAGACCCAGTACTTC
TRBJ1-2,.,few,TRBV4-3,CASSQDLAGPGYTF,TGCGCCAGCAGCCAAGATTTGGCAGGCCCCGGCTACACCTTC
TRBJ2-5,TRBD2,.,TRBV5-1,CASSSGRGLETQYF,TGCGCCAGCAGCTCGGGGAGGGGTTTAGAGACCCAGTACTTC
TRBJ2-3,.,.,TRBV23-1,CASRDHRVSQYF,TGCGCCAGCAGAGATCACAGGGTATCGCAGTATTTT
TRBJ2-1,TRBD2,.,TRBV5-1,CASSPSGGQYNEQFF,TGCGCCAGCAGCCCTAGCGGGGGTCAATACAATGAGCAGTTCTTC
TRBJ2-3,.,few,TRBV6-2/TRBV6-3,CASSYSPYGGDARVTQYF,TGTGCCAGCAGTTACTCCCCTTATGGAGGGGATGCTCGGGTTACGCAGTATTTT
TRBJ1-1,TRBD1,few,TRBV6-5,CASFDRGTEAFF,TGTGCCAGCTTCGACAGGGGCACTGAAGCTTTCTTT
TRBJ1-1,.,.,TRBV14,CASSPGWMVNTEAFF,TGTGCCAGCAGCCCTGGGTGGATGGTAAACACTGAAGCTTTCTTT
TRBJ2-3,TRBD2,many,TRBV29-1,CSVSPGGGTDTQYF,TGCAGCGTTAGTCCGGGAGGAGGCACAGATACGCAGTATTTT
TRBJ1-1,TRBD1,few,TRBV12-3/TRBV12-4,CASSSNTGAARGTEAFF,TGTGCCAGCAGTTCCAATACAGGGGCCGCGAGGGGCACTGAAGCTTTCTTT
TRBJ2-1,TRBD1,few,TRBV19,CASSIWTGISNEQFF,TGTGCCAGTAGTATTTGGACAGGGATAAGCAATGAGCAGTTCTTC
TRBJ2-7,.,.,TRBV3-1,CASSQDSQPSEQYF,TGTGCCAGCAGCCAAGATAGCCAACCAAGCGAGCAGTACTTC
TRBJ2-1,.,once,TRBV6-4,CASSENRANEQFF,TGTGCCAGCAGTGAAAACCGCGCCAATGAGCAGTTCTTC
TRBJ1-2,.,.,TRBV3-1,CASTLGGGGYTF,TGTGCCAGCACCCTGGGGGGCGGTGGCTACACCTTC
TRBJ1-6,.,.,TRBV25-1,CASLPGYASPLHF,TGTGCCAGTTTGCCGGGGTACGCTTCACCCCTCCACTTT
TRBJ2-1,TRBD2,few,TRBV20-1,CSATPGLRTHEQFF,TGCAGTGCGACCCCGGGACTAAGGACCCATGAGCAGTTCTTC
TRBJ2-2,.,.,TRBV12-3/TRBV12-4,CASSLGFGPRNTGELFF,TGTGCCAGCAGTTTAGGGTTTGGTCCTAGGAACACCGGGGAGCTGTTTTTT
TRBJ1-6,.,.,TRBV4-1,CASSVDQGYNSPLHF,TGCGCCAGCAGCGTGGATCAGGGTTATAATTCACCCCTCCACTTT
TRBJ2-2,TRBD2,.,TRBV7-2,CASSILAGGTGELFF,TGTGCCAGCAGCATACTAGCGGGAGGGACCGGGGAGCTGTTTTTT
TRBJ2-7,TRBD2,.,TRBV10-3,CAISEGLAVQGYF,TGTGCCATCAGTGAGGGACTAGCGGTCCAAGGGTACTTC
TRBJ2-1,.,.,TRBV7-9,CATHPGRASYNEQFF,TGTGCCACTCATCCGGGGCGGGCCTCCTACAATGAGCAGTTCTTC
TRBJ2-7,.,many,TRBV7-9,CASSSPGAMSEQYF,TGTGCCAGCAGCTCCCCCGGGGCCATGAGCGAGCAGTACTTC
TRBJ2-1,.,.,TRBV19,CASSWGLNEQFF,TGTGCCAGTAGTTGGGGCCTTAATGAGCAGTTCTTC
TRBJ2-2,.,few,TRBV20-1,CSARQTGELFF,TGCAGTGCTAGACAGACCGGGGAGCTGTTTTTT
TRBJ2-1,.,many,TRBV9,CASSVAGTSYNEQFF,TGTGCCAGCAGCGTAGCCGGGACTTCCTACAATGAGCAGTTCTTC
TRBJ2-2,.,.,TRBV7-2,CASRSIGGSGELFF,TGTGCCAGCAGATCGATTGGGGGCTCCGGGGAGCTGTTTTTT
TRBJ2-7,TRBD2,.,TRBV7-2,CASSTTSGGYEQYF,TGTGCCAGCAGCACCACTAGCGGGGGTTACGAGCAGTACTTC
TRBJ2-7,TRBD2,.,TRBV20-1,CRPDLGLVSYEQYF,TGCAGGCCAGATTTGGGACTAGTATCCTACGAGCAGTACTTC
TRBJ2-1,.,few,TRBV20-1,CSARPYNEQFF,TGCAGTGCTAGGCCCTACAATGAGCAGTTCTTC
TRBJ2-7,TRBD1,many,TRBV2,CASGLTGYEQYF,TGTGCCAGCGGGTTGACAGGGTACGAGCAGTACTTC
TRBJ2-1,.,.,TRBV27,CASSPSIEPNEQFF,TGTGCCAGCAGCCCCTCGATCGAACCCAATGAGCAGTTCTTC
TRBJ2-2,.,few,TRBV5-1,CASSLGTMNTGELFF,TGCGCCAGCAGCTTGGGGACAATGAACACCGGGGAGCTGTTTTTT
TRBJ2-7,TRBD2,.,TRBV20-1,CSASGEGISYEQYF,TGCAGTGCTAGTGGGGAGGGGATATCCTACGAGCAGTACTTC